Described below is a single TCR beta chain sequence and its context. Antigen unknown. These data originate in a study of glioma-infiltrating T cells. The study, taken as a whole, reports: Tissue and blood shared very few CDR3 sequences. Above-expected tissue-blood divergence occurred in all gliomas, most in low-grade ones.

The V and J ends lost 6 bases and 2 bases, in that order; junction bases with no gene match: 12. Per the germline V gene, CDR1 is MNHNS and CDR2 is SASEGT. The CDR3 totals 17 residues. The iRepertoire nested amplicon-rescue multiplex PCR amplified TCR alpha and beta CDR3s from RNA. Tissue mRNA or PBMC total RNA, roughly 100-400 ng, went into one-step reverse transcription and amplification. Each CDR3 protein is one row after TCRdb ran MiXCR on the multiplex PCR reads. The data contain 9,500 to 12,000 distinct CDR3 sequences, 56% of them singletons. The clonotype originates from a human donor with low-grade glioma or glioblastoma, undergoing nonglioma brain surgery, or in good health (not recorded which). The sequencing input was glioma tissue, nonneoplastic brain tissue, or PBMCs (not recorded which). The chain combines TRBV6-1 with TRBJ2-1, with 8 bases that match TRBD2. The CDR3 coding sequence is TGTGCCAGCAGCAAATCCCAGACTAGCGTTCCCTACAATGAGCAGTTCTTC. It specifies CASSKSQTSVPYNEQFF.